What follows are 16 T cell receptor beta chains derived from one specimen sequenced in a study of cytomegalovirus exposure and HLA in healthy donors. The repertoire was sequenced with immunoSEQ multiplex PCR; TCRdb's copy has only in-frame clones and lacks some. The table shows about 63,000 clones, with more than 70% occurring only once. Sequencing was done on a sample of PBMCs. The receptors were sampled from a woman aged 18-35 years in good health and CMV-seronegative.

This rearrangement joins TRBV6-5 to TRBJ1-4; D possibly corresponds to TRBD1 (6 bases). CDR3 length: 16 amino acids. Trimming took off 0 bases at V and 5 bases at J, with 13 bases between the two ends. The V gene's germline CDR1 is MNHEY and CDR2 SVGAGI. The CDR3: CASSYSYRVSNEKLFF. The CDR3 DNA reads TGTGCCAGCAGTTACTCATACAGGGTTTCAAATGAAAAACTGTTTTTT.

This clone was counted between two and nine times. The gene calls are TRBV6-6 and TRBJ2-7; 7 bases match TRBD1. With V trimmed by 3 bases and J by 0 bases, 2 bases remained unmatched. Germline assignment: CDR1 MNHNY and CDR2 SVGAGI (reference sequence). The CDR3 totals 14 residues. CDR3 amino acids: CASSYKGASYEQYF. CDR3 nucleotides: TGTGCCAGCAGTTATAAGGGGGCCTCCTACGAGCAGTACTTC.

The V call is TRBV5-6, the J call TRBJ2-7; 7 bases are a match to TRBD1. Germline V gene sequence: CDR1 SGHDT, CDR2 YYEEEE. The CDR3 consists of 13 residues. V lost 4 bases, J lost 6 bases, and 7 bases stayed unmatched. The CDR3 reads CASSDRQGGEQYF. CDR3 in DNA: TGTGCCAGCAGCGACAGACAGGGCGGCGAGCAGTACTTC.

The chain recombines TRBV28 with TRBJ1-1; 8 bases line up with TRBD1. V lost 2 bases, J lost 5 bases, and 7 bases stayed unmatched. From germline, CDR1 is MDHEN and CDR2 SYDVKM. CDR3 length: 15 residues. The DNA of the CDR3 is TGTGCCAGCAGTTTAAGAGGACAGGGAGGGACTGAAGCTTTCTTT. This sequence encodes CASSLRGQGGTEAFF. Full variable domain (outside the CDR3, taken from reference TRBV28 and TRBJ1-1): DVKVTQSSRYLVKRTGEKVFLECVQDMDHENMFWYRQDPGLGLRLIYFSYDVKMKEKGDIPEGYSVSREKKERFSLILESASTNQTSMYLCASSLRGQGGTEAFFGQGTRLTVV.

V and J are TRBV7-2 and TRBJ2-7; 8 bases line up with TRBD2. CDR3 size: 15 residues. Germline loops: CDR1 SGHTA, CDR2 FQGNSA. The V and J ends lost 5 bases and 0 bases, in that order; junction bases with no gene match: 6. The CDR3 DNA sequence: TGTGCCAGCAGCCAGACTAGCGCGGGCTCCTACGAGCAGTACTTC. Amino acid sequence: CASSQTSAGSYEQYF.

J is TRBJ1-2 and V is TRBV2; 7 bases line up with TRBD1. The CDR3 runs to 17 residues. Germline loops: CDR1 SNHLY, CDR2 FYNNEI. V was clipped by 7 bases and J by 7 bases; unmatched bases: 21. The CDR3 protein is CASKRGFLGTASSGYTF. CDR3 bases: TGTGCCAGCAAACGAGGGTTTTTAGGGACAGCCTCCTCTGGCTACACCTTC.

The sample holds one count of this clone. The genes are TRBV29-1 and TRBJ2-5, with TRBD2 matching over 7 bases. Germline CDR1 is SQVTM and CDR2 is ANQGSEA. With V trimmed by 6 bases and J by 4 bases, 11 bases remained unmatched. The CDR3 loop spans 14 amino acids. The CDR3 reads CSVAGGRVGETQYF. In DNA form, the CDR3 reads TGCAGCGTGGCCGGCGGGAGAGTGGGAGAGACCCAGTACTTC.

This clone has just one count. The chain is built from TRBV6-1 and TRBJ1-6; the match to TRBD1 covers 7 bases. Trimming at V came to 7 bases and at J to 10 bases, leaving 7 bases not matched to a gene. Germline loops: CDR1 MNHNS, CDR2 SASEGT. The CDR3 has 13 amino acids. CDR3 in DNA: TGTGCCAGCAAAGAGACAGGGAAATCACCCCTCCACTTT. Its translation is CASKETGKSPLHF.

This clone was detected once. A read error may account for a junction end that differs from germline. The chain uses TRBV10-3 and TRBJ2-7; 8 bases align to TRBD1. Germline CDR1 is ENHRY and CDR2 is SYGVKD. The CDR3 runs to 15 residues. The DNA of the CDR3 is TGTGCCATTAGTGGTTGGAGGACAGGGACCTACGAGCAGTACTTC. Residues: CAISGWRTGTYEQYF.

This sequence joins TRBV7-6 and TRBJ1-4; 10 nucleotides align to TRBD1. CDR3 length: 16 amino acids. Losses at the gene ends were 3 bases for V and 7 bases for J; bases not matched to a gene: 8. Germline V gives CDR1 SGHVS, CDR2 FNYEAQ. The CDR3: CASSFGTGVLGEKLFF. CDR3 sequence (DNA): TGTGCCAGCAGCTTCGGGACAGGGGTGCTTGGTGAAAAACTGTTTTTT.

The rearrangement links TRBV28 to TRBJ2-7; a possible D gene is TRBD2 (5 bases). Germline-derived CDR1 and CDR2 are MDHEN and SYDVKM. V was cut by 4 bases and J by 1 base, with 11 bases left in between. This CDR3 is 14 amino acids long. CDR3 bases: TGTGCCAGCAGTTCGCGGGCCATGTCCTACGAGCAGTACTTC. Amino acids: CASSSRAMSYEQYF.

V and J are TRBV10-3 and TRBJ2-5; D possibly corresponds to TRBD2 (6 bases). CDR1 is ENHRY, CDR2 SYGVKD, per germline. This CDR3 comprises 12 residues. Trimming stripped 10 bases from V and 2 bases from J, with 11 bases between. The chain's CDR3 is CATQEGQETQYF. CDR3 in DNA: TGTGCCACACAGGAGGGGCAAGAGACCCAGTACTTC.

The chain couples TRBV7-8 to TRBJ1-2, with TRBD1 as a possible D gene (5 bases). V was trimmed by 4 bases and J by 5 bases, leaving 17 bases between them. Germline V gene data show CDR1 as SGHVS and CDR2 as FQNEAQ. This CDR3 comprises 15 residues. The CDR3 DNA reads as TGTGCCAGCAGCTCTTGGACGAATGGGGCTTATGGCTACACCTTC. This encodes CASSSWTNGAYGYTF.

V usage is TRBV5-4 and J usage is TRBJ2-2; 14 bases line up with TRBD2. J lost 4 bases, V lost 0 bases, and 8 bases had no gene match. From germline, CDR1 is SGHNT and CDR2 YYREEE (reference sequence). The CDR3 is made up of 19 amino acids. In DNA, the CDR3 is TGTGCCAGCAGCTTGGTTGGGACTAGCGGGAGATCTCGCACCGGGGAGCTGTTTTTT. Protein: CASSLVGTSGRSRTGELFF.

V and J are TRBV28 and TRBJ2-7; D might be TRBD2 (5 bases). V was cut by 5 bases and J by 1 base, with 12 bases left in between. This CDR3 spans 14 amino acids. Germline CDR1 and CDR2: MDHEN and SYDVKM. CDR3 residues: CASSPVGVSYEQYF. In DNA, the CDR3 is TGTGCCAGCAGTCCGGTGGGAGTTTCCTACGAGCAGTACTTC.

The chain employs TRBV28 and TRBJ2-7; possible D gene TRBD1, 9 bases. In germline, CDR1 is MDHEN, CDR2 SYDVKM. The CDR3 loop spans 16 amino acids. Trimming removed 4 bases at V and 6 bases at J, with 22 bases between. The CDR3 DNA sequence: TGTGCCAGCAGTTCCCCGGGGGGGACAGGGTTCCTCGAGCAGTACTTC. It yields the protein CASSSPGGTGFLEQYF.